This TCR beta chain was profiled in a study of identical twins. Study outcomes and limitations: Researchers reported weaker excess twin sharing in beta out-of-frame sequences.

TCRdb passed the 5' RACE reads through MiXCR, listing each CDR3 protein once. The table has over 600,000 distinct CDR3 sequences, about 20% seen once; the top ten hold about 4.5%. CDR3 size: 16 residues. V was clipped by 2 bases and J by 2 bases, with 13 bases between them. A few counts support this clonotype. What it binds is not known. This same sample was also taken into another study, of T cells expressing NK-cell markers. Per that study: Dominant NKG2C+ clonotypes made up roughly 1.0-7.5% of CD8+ T cells in roughly six donors. Researchers report these clonotypes also headed the CD3+CD56-NKG2C+ fraction in four donors.

The rearrangement links TRBV12-3 or TRBV12-4 to TRBJ1-5, with a weak D call TRBD1 (5 bases). Sequencing used PBMCs. The TCR originated in a woman younger than 35 in good health. Here the CDR3 reads CASSLFGAGGNQPQHF. CDR3 nucleotide sequence: TGTGCCAGCAGTTTATTTGGGGCGGGGGGCAATCAGCCCCAGCATTTT.